This TCR beta chain was sequenced for a study of T cell responses to AZD1222 COVID-19 vaccine. This CDR3 has 16 amino acids. Trimming took 2 bases from V and 1 from J; bases not matched to a gene: 7. CDR1 and CDR2 from the germline V gene are SGDLS and YYNGEE. Study-level results: Nearly half of the spike-specific TCRs reportedly recognize variant regions that carry no mutations. The span of vaccine-associated CD4 TCRs extended across spike, with dominance at 160-218 and 743-854.

Points on this clone: Its target is unknown.

The method was immunoSEQ multiplex PCR; TCRdb's version includes in-frame clones alone and lacks a portion of them. The profile shows around 91,000 clones, approximately 90% of them singletons. This material consisted of peripheral blood, taken 28 days after the second AZD1222 dose. The gene calls are TRBV9 and TRBJ1-1; 8 nucleotides match TRBD1. The receptor comes from an adult who received the AZD1222 COVID-19 vaccine. CDR3 bases: TGTGCCAGCAGCGTTTTCTCGGGACAGGAGAACACTGAAGCTTTCTTT. Translated: CASSVFSGQENTEAFF.